This is a list of T cell receptor beta chains from one sample in a study of CD8 T cells in ankylosing spondylitis. TCRdb used MiXCR to reprocess the 5' RACE reads, holding one entry per CDR3 protein. The sample holds 500,000 or so distinct CDR3 sequences, about 5.4% seen once. The sample comprised blood, either unsorted or a sorted T cell fraction (not recorded which). The receptors shown here come from a male donor with ankylosing spondylitis. Both conserved end residues are part of each CDR3. The D gene is left open where the match is weak. Where a row states a size, it is once, few, many or the class of an expanded clone; other rows omit it.

>TRBV6-1|many|TRBJ1-2|NA
TGTGCCAGCAGTGGCCTGCGAAGTTATGGCTACACCTTC
CASSGLRSYGYTF
>TRBV5-1|few|TRBJ2-3|TRBD1
TGCGCCAGCAGGGTTTATACAGGGGCCACAGATACGCAGTATTTT
CASRVYTGATDTQYF
>TRBV12-3/TRBV12-4|many|TRBJ1-4|TRBD1
TGTGCCAGCAGTCCTCAACAGGGGTCGGATGAAAAACTGTTTTTT
CASSPQQGSDEKLFF
>TRBV7-9|NA|TRBJ2-1|TRBD2
TGTGCCAGCAGCTTAACCGGGACTAGTCCCTTAGGTGAGCAGTTCTTC
CASSLTGTSPLGEQFF
>TRBV27|many|TRBJ1-5|TRBD1
TGTGCCAGCAGTACCCGGACAGGTCATCAGCCCCAGCATTTT
CASSTRTGHQPQHF
>TRBV6-4|many|TRBJ1-1|NA
TGTGCCAGCAGTACTAGGGCCCGGGAGGACAACTTGCGCCTAACTGAAGCTTTCTTT
CASSTRAREDNLRLTEAFF
>TRBV5-1|many|TRBJ2-3|TRBD1
TGCGCCAGCAGCCAGGGACAGTTCAGCACAGATACGCAGTATTTT
CASSQGQFSTDTQYF
>TRBV10-3|many|TRBJ2-3|NA
TGTGCCATCAGTGAGTTGACCAGGCGGGCTAGCACAGATACGCAGTATTTT
CAISELTRRASTDTQYF
>TRBV10-3|many|TRBJ1-1|NA
TGTGCCACCAAAAAGGGCCCGGTGAACACTGAAGCTTTCTTT
CATKKGPVNTEAFF
>TRBV12-5|once|TRBJ2-5|TRBD1
TGTGCTAGTGGTCCTTTGGGACAGGGCCTGCCGGACCAAGAGACCCAGTACTTC
CASGPLGQGLPDQETQYF
>TRBV7-2|NA|TRBJ1-1|NA
TGTGCCAGCAGCGTCGACATCGGGGGAATGGCTTTCTTT
CASSVDIGGMAFF
>TRBV20-1|many|TRBJ1-5|NA
TGCAGTGCGTTCCGGGACCCTTTAGGCAATCAGCCCCAGCATTTT
CSAFRDPLGNQPQHF
>TRBV20-1|many|TRBJ1-4|NA
TGCAGTGCTAGAGGAAATGAAAAACTGTTTTTT
CSARGNEKLFF
>TRBV5-1|many|TRBJ2-1|TRBD2
TGCGCCAGCAGCTTGATTGGAGCGGGAGACCTCTACAATGAGCAGTTCTTC
CASSLIGAGDLYNEQFF
>TRBV4-3|NA|TRBJ2-2|NA
TGCGCCAGCAGCCAAGATCCACCCAGGGGGGTGTACACCGGGGAGCTGTTTTTT
CASSQDPPRGVYTGELFF
>TRBV20-1|many|TRBJ1-4|NA
TGCAGTGCTAGAAAGGTCCCAAATGAAAAACTGTTTTTT
CSARKVPNEKLFF
>TRBV5-1|many|TRBJ1-1|NA
TGCGCCAGCAGCTTGGTCGGACGGTCCACTGAAGCTTTCTTT
CASSLVGRSTEAFF
>TRBV7-2|few|TRBJ2-7|NA
TGTGCCAGCAGCTTAGTTGCGGGACGGTCCTACGAGCAGTACTTC
CASSLVAGRSYEQYF
>TRBV20-1|many|TRBJ2-1|NA
TGCAGTGCTTCTCAGGAAAGTGAGCAGTTCTTC
CSASQESEQFF
>TRBV21-1|many|TRBJ2-3|NA
TGTGCCCCTGGGCGGGCAGATACGCAGTATTTT
CAPGRADTQYF
>TRBV10-1|many|TRBJ2-7|NA
TGCGCCAGCAGTGAGAATCACAGCGACGAGCAGTACTTC
CASSENHSDEQYF
>TRBV20-1|many|TRBJ2-3|NA
TGCAGTGCTGAAACTAGTTGGGGCACAGATACGCAGTATTTT
CSAETSWGTDTQYF
>TRBV20-1|few|TRBJ2-7|NA
TGCAGTGCTAGGAGCCAGGGCCTAAGGTCCTACGAGCAGTACTTC
CSARSQGLRSYEQYF
>TRBV5-1|many|TRBJ1-2|TRBD1
TGCGCCAGCTCACCATGGGACAGGGTTGGTGGCTACACCTTC
CASSPWDRVGGYTF
>TRBV6-5|many|TRBJ2-5|TRBD1
TGTGCCAGCAAAACAGGGGACGAGACCCAGTACTTC
CASKTGDETQYF
>TRBV11-3|many|TRBJ2-5|TRBD2
TGTGCCAGCAGCCCCGGGACTAGCAGCGTCCAAGAGACCCAGTACTTC
CASSPGTSSVQETQYF
>TRBV6-5|NA|TRBJ1-1|NA
TGTGCCAGCAGTTGGGCCGGTTGGTCTTTCTTT
CASSWAGWSFF
>TRBV20-1|many|TRBJ2-3|NA
TGCAGTGCTAGAGATACAGTCACAGATACGCAGTATTTT
CSARDTVTDTQYF
>TRBV5-1|many|TRBJ2-2|NA
TGCGCCAGCAGCAACAGGGTGGTGACCGGGGAGCTGTTTTTT
CASSNRVVTGELFF
>TRBV4-3|many|TRBJ2-5|NA
TGCGCCAGCAGCCAAGGACTAGAACAAGAGACCCAGTACTTC
CASSQGLEQETQYF
>TRBV6-2/TRBV6-3|many|TRBJ2-7|NA
TGTGCCAGCAGTTCCATTGACCGGAGCTCCTACGAGCAGTACTTC
CASSSIDRSSYEQYF
>TRBV7-2|many|TRBJ1-1|NA
TGTGCCAGCAGCTTCGCAGGGACTACCGTGGCTTTCTTT
CASSFAGTTVAFF
>TRBV4-3|many|TRBJ1-6|NA
TGCGCCAGCAGCCAACAGGGTGGGGAAGAGCCCCTCCACTTT
CASSQQGGEEPLHF
>TRBV6-1|many|TRBJ2-5|TRBD2
TGTGCCAGCAGCTTCGGACTAGCGGGACCTCAAGAGACCCAGTACTTC
CASSFGLAGPQETQYF
>TRBV6-4|many|TRBJ1-2|TRBD1
TGTGCCAGCAGTGCCTCCGTGACAGGGCATGGCTACACCTTC
CASSASVTGHGYTF
>TRBV10-3|many|TRBJ2-5|NA
TGTGCCATCAGGGCCGGGACTGGAGAAGAGACCCAGTACTTC
CAIRAGTGEETQYF
>TRBV24-1|many|TRBJ1-4|TRBD1
TGTGCCACCAGTGACTCCGGACAGGGGCATAATGAAAAACTGTTTTTT
CATSDSGQGHNEKLFF
>TRBV19|NA|TRBJ2-5|NA
TGTGCCAGTAGTATGCTGTCGGGGGAGACCCAGTACTTC
CASSMLSGETQYF
>TRBV4-3|many|TRBJ1-6|TRBD1
TGCGCCAGCAGCCTCCGGGACAGGGGTGATTCACCCCTCCACTTT
CASSLRDRGDSPLHF
>TRBV6-2/TRBV6-3|NA|TRBJ2-5|NA
TGTGCCAGCAGTTTCAGAAGAGGGGGAGAGACCCAGTACTTC
CASSFRRGGETQYF
>TRBV20-1|many|TRBJ2-7|NA
TGCAGTGCTAGCCCCGGGCGGACCTACGAGCAGTACTTC
CSASPGRTYEQYF
>TRBV20-1|NA|TRBJ2-5|TRBD2
TGCAGTGCTCCGCCCCTAGCGGGGTCGTTAGTTTGGGAGGGGAAGACCCAGTACTTC
CSAPPLAGSLVWEGKTQYF
>TRBV6-2/TRBV6-3|NA|TRBJ1-6|NA
TGTGCCAGCAGTTACTCCTCAAATTCACCCCTCCACTTT
CASSYSSNSPLHF
>TRBV12-3/TRBV12-4|many|TRBJ1-5|NA
TGTGCCAGCAGTCCCCGGGATAGCAATCAGCCCCAGCATTTT
CASSPRDSNQPQHF
>TRBV7-2|many|TRBJ1-2|NA
TGTGCCAGCAGAAAAGGGGGGGCCCACTATGGCTACACCTTC
CASRKGGAHYGYTF
>TRBV20-1|many|TRBJ2-1|NA
TGCAGTGCTAGAATGTCGTTCAATGAGCAGTTCTTC
CSARMSFNEQFF
>TRBV11-2|many|TRBJ2-7|TRBD2
TGTGCCAGCAGCTTAGAGGGACTAGCGCTCAGCCAATTCTTCTACGAGCAGTACTTC
CASSLEGLALSQFFYEQYF
>TRBV12-3/TRBV12-4|many|TRBJ2-4|TRBD2
TGTGCCAGCAGTTATAAGGGACTAAGGTACTTC
CASSYKGLRYF
>TRBV6-5|many|TRBJ2-1|TRBD2
TGTGCCAGCAATTTCGCGGGGGGCGGAAATGAGCAGTTCTTC
CASNFAGGGNEQFF
>TRBV4-1|NA|TRBJ2-5|NA
TGCGCCAGCAGAAATCTTTACCGGGAAGAGACCCAGTACTTC
CASRNLYREETQYF
>TRBV12-3/TRBV12-4|many|TRBJ1-4|NA
TGTGCCAGCAGTTTAGGGGGGCAGGGTTGGGAAAAACTGTTTTTT
CASSLGGQGWEKLFF
>TRBV25-1|many|TRBJ2-7|NA
TGTGCCAGCAGTGATCTTTATGGGGGCGAGCAGTACTTC
CASSDLYGGEQYF
>TRBV12-3/TRBV12-4|many|TRBJ2-1|TRBD1
TGTGCCAGCAGTTTGGGGACAGGGTTTGAGCAGTTCTTC
CASSLGTGFEQFF